The present T cell receptor beta chain was sequenced within a study of blood T cell repertoires in COVID-19. In the study overall: Sites across the United States, Italy and Spain contributed samples from acute and convalescent COVID-19.

Trimming removed 3 bases at V and 0 bases at J, with 9 bases between. Looked up from germline, CDR1 is KGHSH and CDR2 is LQKENI. The CDR3 totals 15 residues. As originally analysed: Reference gene primer amplification gave estimated nucleated cell counts. Here immunoSEQ multiplex PCR was the method, and the copy in TCRdb shows in-frame clones only, minus some. V and J calls plus clone size are reproduced from that table; the DNA served to infer D and trimming. The table includes about 150,000 clones, over 70% detected once. What was sequenced was peripheral blood. The receptor was derived from a human donor in a cohort sampled during active COVID-19. V and J are TRBV18 and TRBJ1-3; a weak D match, TRBD1 (6 bases). The CDR3 spells CASSPGHDSGNTIYF. DNA of the CDR3: TGTGCCAGCTCACCGGGACACGACTCTGGAAACACCATATATTTT.